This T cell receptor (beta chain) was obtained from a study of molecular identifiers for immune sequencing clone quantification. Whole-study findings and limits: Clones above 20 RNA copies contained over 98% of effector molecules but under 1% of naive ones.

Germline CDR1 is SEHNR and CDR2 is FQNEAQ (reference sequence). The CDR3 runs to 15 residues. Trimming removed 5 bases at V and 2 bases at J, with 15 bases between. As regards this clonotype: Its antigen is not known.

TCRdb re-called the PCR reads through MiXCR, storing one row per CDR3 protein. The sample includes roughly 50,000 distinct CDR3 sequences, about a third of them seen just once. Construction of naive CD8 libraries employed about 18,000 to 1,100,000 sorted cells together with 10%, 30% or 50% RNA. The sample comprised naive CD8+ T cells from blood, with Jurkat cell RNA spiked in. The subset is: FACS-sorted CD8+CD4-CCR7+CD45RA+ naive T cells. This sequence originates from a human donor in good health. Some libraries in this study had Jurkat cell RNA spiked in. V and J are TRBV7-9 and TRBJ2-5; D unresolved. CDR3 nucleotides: TGTGCCAGCAGCCCCCACACGGCGCAGCAAGAGACCCAGTACTTC. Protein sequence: CASSPHTAQQETQYF.